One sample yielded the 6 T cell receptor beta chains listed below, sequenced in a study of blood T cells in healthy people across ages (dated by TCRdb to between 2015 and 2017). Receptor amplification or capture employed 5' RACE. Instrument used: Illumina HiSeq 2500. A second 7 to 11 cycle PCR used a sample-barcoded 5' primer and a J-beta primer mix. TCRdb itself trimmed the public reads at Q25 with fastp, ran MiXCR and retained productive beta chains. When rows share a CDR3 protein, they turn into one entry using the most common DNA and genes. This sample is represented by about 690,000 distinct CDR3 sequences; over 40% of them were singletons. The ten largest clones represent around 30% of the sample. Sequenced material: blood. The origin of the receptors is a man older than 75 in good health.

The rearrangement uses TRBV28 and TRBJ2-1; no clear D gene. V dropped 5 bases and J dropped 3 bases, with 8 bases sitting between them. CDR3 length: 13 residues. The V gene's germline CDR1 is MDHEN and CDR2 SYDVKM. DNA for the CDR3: TGTGCCAGCAGTGTTGGCTACTACAATGAGCAGTTCTTC. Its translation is CASSVGYYNEQFF. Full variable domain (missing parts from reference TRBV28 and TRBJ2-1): DVKVTQSSRYLVKRTGEKVFLECVQDMDHENMFWYRQDPGLGLRLIYFSYDVKMKEKGDIPEGYSVSREKKERFSLILESASTNQTSMYLCASSVGYYNEQFFGPGTRLTVL.

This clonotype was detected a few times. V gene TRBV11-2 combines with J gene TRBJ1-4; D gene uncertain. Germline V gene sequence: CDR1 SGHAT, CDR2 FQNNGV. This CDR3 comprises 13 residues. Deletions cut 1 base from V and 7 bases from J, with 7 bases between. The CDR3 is CASSLVRGEKLFF. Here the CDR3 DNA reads TGTGCCAGCAGCTTAGTTCGGGGTGAAAAACTGTTTTTT.

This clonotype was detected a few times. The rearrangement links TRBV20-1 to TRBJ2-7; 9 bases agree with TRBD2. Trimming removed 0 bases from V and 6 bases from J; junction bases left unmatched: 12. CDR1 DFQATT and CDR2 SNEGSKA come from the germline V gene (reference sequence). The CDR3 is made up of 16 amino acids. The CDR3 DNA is TGCAGTGCTAGAGAGCCTAGCGGGACGCGGGGAGCCGAGCAGTACTTC. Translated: CSAREPSGTRGAEQYF.

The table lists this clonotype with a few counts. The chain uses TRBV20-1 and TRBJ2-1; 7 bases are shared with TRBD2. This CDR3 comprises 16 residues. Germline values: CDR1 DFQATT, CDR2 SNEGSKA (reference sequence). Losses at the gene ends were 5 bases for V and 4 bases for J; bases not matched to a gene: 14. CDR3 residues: CSAAFNSGGVYNEQFF. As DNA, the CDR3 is TGCAGTGCTGCCTTTAATTCTGGGGGGGTGTACAATGAGCAGTTCTTC.

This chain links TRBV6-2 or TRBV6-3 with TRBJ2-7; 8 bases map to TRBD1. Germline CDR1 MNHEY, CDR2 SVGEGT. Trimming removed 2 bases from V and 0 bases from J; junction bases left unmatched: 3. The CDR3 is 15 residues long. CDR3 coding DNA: TGTGCCAGCAGTTACCGGGACAGGAGCTCCTACGAGCAGTACTTC. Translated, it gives CASSYRDRSSYEQYF.

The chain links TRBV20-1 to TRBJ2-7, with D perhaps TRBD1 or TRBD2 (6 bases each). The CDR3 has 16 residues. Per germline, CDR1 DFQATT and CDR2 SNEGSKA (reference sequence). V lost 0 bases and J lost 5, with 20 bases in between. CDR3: CSARDGRGLPLNEQYF. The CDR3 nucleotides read TGCAGTGCTAGAGATGGCCGGGGGCTTCCGCTCAACGAGCAGTACTTC.